This T cell receptor (beta chain) was sequenced during a study of coeliac disease. Study overall: Coeliac patients had newly diagnosed active disease, refractory type I disease, or gluten-free diet control. Refractory type I patients had no gluten-free diet response for over 12 months. Overall study results and limits: Few TRB amino acid sequences were shared between samples; most were unique. The authors judged this method unsuitable for unbiased gliadin-specific T cell detection.

V dropped 3 bases and J dropped 4 bases, with 7 bases sitting between them. This CDR3 comprises 14 residues. CDR1 and CDR2 from the germline V gene are MNHEY and SMNVEV (reference sequence). Profiled with immunoSEQ multiplex PCR; TCRdb holds only in-frame clones, not every one. The sample shows under 10,000 clones, around three fifths of them seen only once. There are a few counts of this clone. Its matching antigen is unknown. The chain recombines TRBV27 with TRBJ1-6, with D uncertain. Sample: intraepithelial lymphocytes from the gut. The TCR originated in a woman aged 55-70 years with celiac disease. The CDR3 nucleotides are TGTGCCAGCAGTTTCCGGGAATATAATTCACCCCTCCACTTT. It codes for CASSFREYNSPLHF.